This T cell receptor beta chain was recorded in a study of T cell repertoires in aging, cancer and after chemotherapy. Peripheral blood genomic DNA, not sorted cells or RNA, was the template. Findings and limits, study-wide: Compared with age-matched healthy donors, untreated hematological or solid cancer patients showed higher blood TCR clonality.

Multiplex touch-down PCR with TRB-A/B primers amplified rearranged V-D-J TRB sequences. TCRdb re-called the multiplex PCR reads through MiXCR, storing one row per CDR3 protein. The data contain 2,000 to 2,500 distinct CDR3 sequences, roughly a quarter of them singletons. In the case of this clonotype: Its antigen is currently unknown.

This TCR was sampled from a human donor in good health. Material for sequencing was blood.

The CDR3 DNA sequence: TGCGCCAGCAGTGATCCTGGACTAGCGGGAGAGAAAGAGACCCAGTACTTC. This sequence encodes CASSDPGLAGEKETQYF. The V call is TRBV10-2, the J call TRBJ2-5; 13 nucleotides align to TRBD2. Unmatched junction bases numbered 7, after V lost 3 bases and J lost 3 bases. Per the germline V gene, CDR1 is WSHSY and CDR2 is SAAADI. The CDR3 has 17 amino acids.